This TCR beta chain was found in a study of Ad26.COV2.S vaccination and SARS-CoV-2 variants. For the study at large: Participant was drawn from the COV1001 Ad26.COV2.S trial arm. Recipients of Ad26.COV2.S got it intramuscularly, once or twice 56 days apart.

Treatment defined: around 19 received Ad26.COV2.S at low or high dose, single or two shots; several received placebo; per-sample allocation not given. Collection of samples fell on day 63 after the first vaccine or placebo injection. As concerns this clone: Its antigen is not identified.

Clones were sequenced by immunoSEQ multiplex PCR, and TCRdb holds only the in-frame ones, with some missing. The sample records 400,000 to 450,000 clones, about nine tenths being singletons. Study findings and constraints: Analyses of TCR breadth and depth may have underestimated total T cell responses.

This TCR was sampled from a person between 18 and 60 years old who received the Ad26.COV2.S COVID-19 vaccine or a placebo. Sequenced here: peripheral blood, sampled in a trial of Ad26.COV2.S vaccine versus placebo.

Here the CDR3 reads CAWSVLSGGTEAFF. CDR3 nucleotide sequence: TGTGCCTGGAGTGTACTCTCAGGGGGCACTGAAGCTTTCTTT. This chain connects TRBV30 to TRBJ1-1; 7 bases match TRBD1. Germline CDR1 reads GTSNPN; CDR2 reads SVGIG (reference sequence). The CDR3 is made up of 14 amino acids. Unmatched junction bases numbered 5, after V lost 0 bases and J lost 4 bases.